This TCR beta chain was recorded in a study of OX40 agonist ivuxolimab in advanced cancers. Study-level points and caveats: CD8+ T cells were the subset that, on average, had more expanded clones than CD4+. Among patients with partial responses at 0.1-3.0 mg/kg, clonal expansion was among the lowest.

Clones were read by immunoSEQ multiplex PCR, and TCRdb kept only the in-frame ones, dropping some. The repertoire includes about 50,000 clones, 60% to 80% of them detected once, and about 3.9% sits in the top ten. On this clone itself: The antigen is not known.

The V gene's germline CDR1 is SGHDT and CDR2 YYEEEE. V shed 2 bases, J shed 3 bases, and the junction held 4 bases outside the gene matches. CDR3 length: 14 amino acids. The clonotype comes from an adult with an advanced solid tumor such as melanoma, head and neck, liver or kidney cancer. The input for sequencing was CD4+ or CD8+ T cells sorted from blood, taken in a trial of the OX40 agonist ivuxolimab. This chain uses TRBV5-6 with TRBJ1-2, with 7 bases fitting TRBD1. CDR3 loop: CASSFLDRDYGYTF. The CDR3 DNA reads as TGTGCCAGCAGCTTTCTCGACAGGGACTATGGCTACACCTTC.